These 16 T cell receptor beta chains came from one sample sequenced in a study of blood T cell repertoires in COVID-19. Data came from immunoSEQ multiplex PCR; TCRdb stores just in-frame clones and leaves some out. The top ten clones hold about 5% of a sample with about 190,000 clones, 82% of them seen once. The sequenced sample was peripheral blood. The receptors originated from a woman in her twenties or thirties with acute or convalescent COVID-19.

This clone was observed many times. The chain links TRBV9 to TRBJ2-7, with 7 bases lining up with TRBD2. Trimming cost V 0 bases and J 0 bases; bases outside gene matches: 3. The CDR3 is 15 amino acids. Per the germline V gene, CDR1 is SGDLS and CDR2 is YYNGEE. The CDR3 here is CASSVESSGSYEQYF. The CDR3 DNA sequence: TGTGCCAGCAGCGTAGAGTCTAGCGGCTCCTACGAGCAGTACTTC.

The chain couples TRBV11-2 to TRBJ2-7; 12 positions match TRBD1. Trimming took 4 bases from V and 5 from J; bases not matched to a gene: 6. This CDR3 comprises 15 residues. Looked up from germline, CDR1 is SGHAT and CDR2 is FQNNGV. Here the CDR3 reads CASSSAGTGGHEQYF. CDR3 in DNA: TGTGCCAGCAGCTCAGCCGGGACAGGGGGCCACGAGCAGTACTTC.

The chain has TRBV7-2 and TRBJ2-7; 8 nucleotides align to TRBD2. The J segment lost 3 bases and the V segment lost 0 bases, leaving 4 bases of the junction unmatched. CDR3 size: 15 residues. Looked up from germline, CDR1 is SGHTA and CDR2 is FQGNSA. CDR3 nucleotide sequence: TGTGCCAGCAGCTTAGCGGGGGGACTAGACTACGAGCAGTACTTC. This codes for CASSLAGGLDYEQYF.

Note on this clone: This specimen includes other DNA sequences encoding the same CDR3. The rearrangement links TRBV27 to TRBJ1-2, with 10 bases matching TRBD1. This CDR3 has 14 residues. Germline values: CDR1 MNHEY, CDR2 SMNVEV (reference sequence). Unmatched junction bases numbered 4, after V lost 3 bases and J lost 6 bases. CDR3 loop: CASSFRDRGHGYTF. CDR3 coding DNA: TGTGCCAGCAGTTTCCGGGACAGGGGACATGGCTACACCTTC.

The chain is built from TRBV27 and TRBJ2-3, with 8 positions matching TRBD2. CDR3 length: 14 amino acids. Per germline, CDR1 MNHEY and CDR2 SMNVEV (reference sequence). V lost 3 bases, J lost 8 bases, and 7 bases stayed unmatched. CDR3 sequence: CASSFYGGAGTQYF. In DNA, the CDR3 is TGTGCCAGCAGTTTCTACGGGGGGGCGGGTACGCAGTATTTT.

The J gene is TRBJ1-5, the V gene TRBV12-5; D is unclear. CDR3 length equals 12 residues. Germline CDR1 and CDR2: LGHNT and FRNRAP. Trimming shortened V by 1 base and J by 9 bases, and 7 bases separated the two germline ends. The CDR3 nucleotides are TGTGCTAGTGGTTTGGGCATCGGGCCCCAGCATTTT. This gives the protein CASGLGIGPQHF.

This clone was observed a single time. V gene TRBV3-1 (or the pseudogene TRBV3-2) combines with J gene TRBJ2-3; TRBD2 is a possible D gene (6 bases). With 4 bases removed from V and 5 bases from J, the gap between germline ends came to 19 bases. In germline, CDR1 is LGHDT, CDR2 YNNKEL (reference sequence). The CDR3 has 16 residues. CDR3 residues: CASSPLGRGREDTQYF. The CDR3 DNA reads as TGTGCCAGCAGCCCCCTTGGGCGGGGACGGGAAGATACGCAGTATTTT.

The chain's CDR3 is CASSLDSVQPQHF. The CDR3, as DNA: TGTGCCAGCAGCTTAGATTCTGTTCAGCCCCAGCATTTT. The J gene is TRBJ1-5, the V gene TRBV7-2; D is ambiguous. The V gene's germline CDR1 is SGHTA and CDR2 FQGNSA. CDR3 size: 13 residues. V was pared by 1 base and J by 6 bases, with 7 bases between.

The V gene is TRBV7-2, the J gene TRBJ2-1; D perhaps matches TRBD2 (6 bases). Deletions cut 4 bases from V and 12 bases from J, with 19 bases between. The length of the CDR3 is 14 residues. Germline CDR1 is SGHTA and CDR2 is FQGNSA. The CDR3 sequence: CASSSATTRQGQFF. The CDR3 DNA reads TGTGCCAGCAGCTCCGCCACGACTAGACAAGGGCAGTTCTTC.

The V and J genes are TRBV7-9 and TRBJ1-1; D possibly corresponds to TRBD1 (6 bases). V was cut by 5 bases and J by 4 bases, with 17 bases left in between. The V gene's germline CDR1 is SEHNR and CDR2 FQNEAQ (reference sequence). The CDR3 totals 15 residues. The CDR3 loop reads CASSPTGLGVTEAFF. The CDR3, as DNA: TGTGCCAGCAGCCCGACAGGTCTTGGGGTCACTGAAGCTTTCTTT.

This clone was detected only once. V is TRBV5-6 and J is TRBJ1-1; D might be TRBD1 (6 bases). Trimming cost V 4 bases and J 0 bases, with 16 bases left between them. CDR1 and CDR2 from the germline V gene are SGHDT and YYEEEE. The CDR3 length is 16 residues. The CDR3 coding sequence is TGTGCCAGCAGCCTGGTACTGGACAGAATGAACACTGAAGCTTTCTTT. It translates to CASSLVLDRMNTEAFF.

The V gene is TRBV27, the J gene TRBJ2-4; 7 bases match TRBD1. Germline V gene data show CDR1 as MNHEY and CDR2 as SMNVEV (reference sequence). CDR3 length equals 13 residues. With 8 bases clipped from V and 8 bases from J, the junction kept 9 bases outside the gene matches. The CDR3 loop is CASGFNRGYIQYF. CDR3 in DNA: TGTGCCAGCGGATTTAACAGGGGATACATTCAGTACTTC.

The gene calls are TRBV19 and TRBJ1-1; the D is unclear. The ends were cut back, 5 bases at V and 6 bases at J, with 16 bases in the middle. The germline gives CDR1 LNHDA, CDR2 SQIVND (reference sequence). The CDR3 is 14 residues long. The CDR3 protein is CASSPLITPSEAFF. The DNA for the CDR3 is TGTGCCAGTAGTCCCCTTATCACACCTTCTGAAGCTTTCTTT. The full variable domain, completed using reference TRBV19 and TRBJ1-1, is DGGITQSPKYLFRKEGQNVTLSCEQNLNHDAMYWYRQDPGQGLRLIYYSQIVNDFQKGDIAEGYSVSREKKESFPLTVTSAQKNPTAFYLCASSPLITPSEAFFGQGTRLTVV.

This chain links TRBV27 with TRBJ1-6; no firm D call. Trimming left V 6 bases short and J 7 bases short, with 13 bases between. CDR1 and CDR2 from the germline V gene are MNHEY and SMNVEV (reference sequence). This CDR3 is built from 14 residues. Written as DNA, the CDR3 is TGTGCCAGCAGCTACACCACGGGAAATTCACCCCTCCACTTT. Amino acid sequence: CASSYTTGNSPLHF.

The table lists this clone with a count of one. The rearrangement links TRBV20-1 to TRBJ2-7; 11 bases match TRBD1. With V trimmed by 3 bases and J by 4 bases, 8 bases remained unmatched. The germline gives CDR1 DFQATT, CDR2 SNEGSKA (reference sequence). The CDR3 runs 15 residues. For the CDR3, the DNA is TGCAGTGCTAGTGGAGGGACAGGGGGTGCGTACGAGCAGTACTTC. Encoded protein: CSASGGTGGAYEQYF.

The V call is TRBV5-1, the J call TRBJ1-6, with 10 bases identical to TRBD1. Losses at the gene ends were 4 bases for V and 9 bases for J; bases not matched to a gene: 7. The CDR3 loop spans 15 amino acids. Germline CDR1 SGHRS, CDR2 YFSETQ. The CDR3 loop is CASSPGQGNVSPLHF. CDR3 coding DNA: TGCGCCAGCAGCCCGGGACAGGGGAATGTTTCACCCCTCCACTTT.